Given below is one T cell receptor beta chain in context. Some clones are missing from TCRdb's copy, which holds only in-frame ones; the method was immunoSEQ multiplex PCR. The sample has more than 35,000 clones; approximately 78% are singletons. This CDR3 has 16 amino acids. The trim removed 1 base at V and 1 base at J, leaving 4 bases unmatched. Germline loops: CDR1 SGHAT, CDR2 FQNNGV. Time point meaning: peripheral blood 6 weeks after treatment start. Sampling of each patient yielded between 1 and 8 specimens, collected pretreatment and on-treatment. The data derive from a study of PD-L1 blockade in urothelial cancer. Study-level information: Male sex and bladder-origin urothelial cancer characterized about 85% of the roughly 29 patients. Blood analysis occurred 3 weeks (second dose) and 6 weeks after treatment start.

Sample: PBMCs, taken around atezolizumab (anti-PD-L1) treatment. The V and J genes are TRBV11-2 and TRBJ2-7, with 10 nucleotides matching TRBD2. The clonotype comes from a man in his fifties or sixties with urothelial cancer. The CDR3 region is CASSLAWTSGSYEQYF. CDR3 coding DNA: TGTGCCAGCAGCTTAGCGTGGACTAGCGGTTCCTACGAGCAGTACTTC.